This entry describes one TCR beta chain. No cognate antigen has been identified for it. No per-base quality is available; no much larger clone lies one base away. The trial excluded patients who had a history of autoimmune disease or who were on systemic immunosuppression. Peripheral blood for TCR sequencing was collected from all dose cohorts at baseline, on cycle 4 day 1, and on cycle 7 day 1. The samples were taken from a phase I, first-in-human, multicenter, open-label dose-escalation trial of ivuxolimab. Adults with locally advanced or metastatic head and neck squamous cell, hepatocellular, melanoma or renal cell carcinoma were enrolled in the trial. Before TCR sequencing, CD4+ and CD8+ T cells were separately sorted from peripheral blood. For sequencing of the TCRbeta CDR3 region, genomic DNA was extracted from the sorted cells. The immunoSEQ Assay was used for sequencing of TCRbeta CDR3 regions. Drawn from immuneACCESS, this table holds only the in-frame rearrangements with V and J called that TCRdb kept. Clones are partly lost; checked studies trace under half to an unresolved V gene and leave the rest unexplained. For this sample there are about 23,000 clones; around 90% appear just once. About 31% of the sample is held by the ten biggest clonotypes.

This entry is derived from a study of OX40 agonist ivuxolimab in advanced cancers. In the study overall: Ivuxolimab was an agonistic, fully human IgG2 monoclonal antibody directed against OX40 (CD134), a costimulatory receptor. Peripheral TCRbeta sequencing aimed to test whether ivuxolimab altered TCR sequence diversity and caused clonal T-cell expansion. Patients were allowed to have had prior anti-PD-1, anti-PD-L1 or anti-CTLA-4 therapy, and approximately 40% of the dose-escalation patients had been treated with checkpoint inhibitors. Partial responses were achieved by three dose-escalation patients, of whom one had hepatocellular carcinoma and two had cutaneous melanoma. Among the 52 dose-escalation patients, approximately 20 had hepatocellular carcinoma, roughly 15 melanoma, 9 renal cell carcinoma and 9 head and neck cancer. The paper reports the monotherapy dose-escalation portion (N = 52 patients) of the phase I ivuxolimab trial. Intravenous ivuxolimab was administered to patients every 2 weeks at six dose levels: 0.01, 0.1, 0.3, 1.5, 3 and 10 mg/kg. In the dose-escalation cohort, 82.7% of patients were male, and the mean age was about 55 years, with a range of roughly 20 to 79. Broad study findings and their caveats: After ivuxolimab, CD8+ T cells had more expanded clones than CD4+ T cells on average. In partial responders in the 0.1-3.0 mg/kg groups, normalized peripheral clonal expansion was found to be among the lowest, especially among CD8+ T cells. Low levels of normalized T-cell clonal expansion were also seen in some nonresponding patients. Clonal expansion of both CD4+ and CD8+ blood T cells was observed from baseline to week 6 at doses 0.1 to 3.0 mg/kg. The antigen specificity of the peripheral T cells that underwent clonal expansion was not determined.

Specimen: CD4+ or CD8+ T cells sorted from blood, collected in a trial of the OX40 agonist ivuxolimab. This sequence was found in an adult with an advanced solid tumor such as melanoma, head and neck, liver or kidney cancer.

The DNA is TGTGCCAGCAGTTTACGTCAGGGAGATAATTCACCCCTCCACTTT. Its protein reads: CASSLRQGDNSPLHF. This chain joins TRBV28 to TRBJ1-6; TRBD1 is a possible D gene, resting on 5 matching bases. CDR1 and CDR2 (MDHEN, SYDVKM) derive from the germline V gene. The V end loses 2 bases and the J end loses 5 bases, and a stretch of 10 bases separates them. Spanning cysteine to phenylalanine, the CDR3 consists of 15 amino acids. Kept here is only the CDR3 DNA, which spans 45 bases and is read in frame from base 1.